Listed below are T cell receptor beta chains from one sample, sequenced in a study of identical twins. TCRdb independently ran MiXCR on the 5' RACE reads; one entry per CDR3 protein. This sample carries about 890,000 distinct CDR3 sequences, about 12% of them seen once, and the ten largest clones take around 1.6%. This sample was also put to use in a study of yellow fever vaccine responses in identical twins.

Source material: PBMCs. The receptors were gathered from a woman between 18 and 30 years old in good health. The CDR3 runs from the conserved cysteine through the conserved F or W. The D gene is left open where the match is weak. Size tells how often a clone was seen (once, few, many) or the class of an expanded clone, and some rows leave it out.

cdr3_aa cdr3_nt d_call j_call clone_size v_call
CATSGGIRNTEAFF TGTGCCACCAGCGGCGGGATCAGGAACACTGAAGCTTTCTTT . TRBJ1-1 many TRBV15
CASSLGPQLRSGSQGIPYEQYF TGTGCCAGCAGTTTAGGTCCCCAACTACGGAGCGGGAGCCAAGGTATACCCTACGAGCAGTACTTC TRBD2 TRBJ2-7 . TRBV28
CATGTSSADTQYF TGTGCCACCGGGACTAGCTCGGCAGATACGCAGTATTTT TRBD2 TRBJ2-3 . TRBV7-3
CASSGTRTGAGELFF TGCGCCAGCAGCGGGACAAGGACAGGGGCCGGGGAGCTGTTTTTT TRBD1 TRBJ2-2 . TRBV5-1
CSAPTGTSILTDTQYF TGCAGTGCTCCGACCGGGACTAGTATATTGACAGATACGCAGTATTTT TRBD2 TRBJ2-3 few TRBV20-1
CASSQEGLVSDTQYF TGTGCCAGCAGCCAAGAGGGACTAGTCTCAGATACGCAGTATTTT TRBD2 TRBJ2-3 . TRBV4-2
CASSHLSRGQETQYF TGCGCCAGCAGCCATCTGTCCAGGGGGCAAGAGACCCAGTACTTC TRBD1 TRBJ2-5 few TRBV4-1
CAFSLPPQTGTKGETQYF TGTGCCTTCAGTCTACCACCCCAGACAGGAACCAAGGGAGAGACCCAGTACTTC . TRBJ2-5 . TRBV3-1
CASSRGPTLQETQYF TGTGCCAGCAGCAGAGGACCGACGCTCCAAGAGACCCAGTACTTC . TRBJ2-5 few TRBV6-2/TRBV6-3
CAMSLAGVPNEQFF TGTGCCATGAGTCTAGCGGGAGTTCCCAATGAGCAGTTCTTC TRBD2 TRBJ2-1 few TRBV10-3
CSAITPGTDTQYF TGCAGCGCCATAACCCCTGGCACAGATACGCAGTATTTT . TRBJ2-3 few TRBV29-1
CASKVASLNTEAFF TGTGCCAGCAAAGTCGCTTCCTTGAACACTGAAGCTTTCTTT . TRBJ1-1 . TRBV27
CSASGRANYGYTF TGCAGTGCTAGCGGACGGGCGAACTATGGCTACACCTTC . TRBJ1-2 few TRBV20-1
CASSQGVPNEQFF TGTGCCAGTAGTCAGGGCGTCCCAAATGAGCAGTTCTTC . TRBJ2-1 few TRBV19
CASSSHRLPDYGYTF TGTGCCAGCAGTTCCCACAGACTTCCCGATTATGGCTACACCTTC . TRBJ1-2 . TRBV6-5
CASSPLTRTANTGELFF TGTGCCAGCAGCCCACTGACACGGACGGCCAACACCGGGGAGCTGTTTTTT . TRBJ2-2 . TRBV7-9
CASSSPLGANTGELFF TGTGCCAGCAGCTCCCCTCTGGGGGCGAACACCGGGGAGCTGTTTTTT . TRBJ2-2 few TRBV7-9
CSGRGTSGSGQETQYF TGCAGCGGTAGGGGGACTAGCGGGAGTGGGCAAGAGACCCAGTACTTC TRBD2 TRBJ2-5 . TRBV29-1
CASSVKAESSYNEQFF TGTGCCAGCAGCGTAAAAGCGGAGAGCTCCTACAATGAGCAGTTCTTC . TRBJ2-1 few TRBV9
CASSPVAGPTYEQYF TGCGCCAGCAGCCCGGTAGCGGGACCCACCTACGAGCAGTACTTC TRBD2 TRBJ2-7 few TRBV4-1
CSARTAIIYNSPLHF TGCAGTGCTCGGACAGCTATTATCTATAATTCACCCCTCCACTTT . TRBJ1-6 . TRBV20-1
CSANRGRADEGYTF TGCAGCGCGAACAGGGGGAGGGCTGATGAAGGCTACACCTTC TRBD1 TRBJ1-2 many TRBV29-1
CASSVPGLDYNEQFF TGTGCCAGCAGCGTACCGGGTCTAGACTACAATGAGCAGTTCTTC . TRBJ2-1 few TRBV5-6
CATSKEYGTATYEQYF TGTGCCACCAGCAAAGAGTACGGGACGGCAACCTACGAGCAGTACTTC . TRBJ2-7 . TRBV15
CAISEFPANTGELFF TGTGCCATCAGTGAATTTCCAGCGAACACCGGGGAGCTGTTTTTT . TRBJ2-2 . TRBV10-3
CSAPSGGSYNSPLHF TGCAGTGCTCCCTCCGGGGGATCCTATAATTCACCCCTCCACTTT . TRBJ1-6 many TRBV20-1
CASSIVGGAGELFF TGTGCCAGTAGTATAGTCGGCGGAGCCGGGGAGCTGTTTTTT . TRBJ2-2 few TRBV19
CASGLAGRSPYEQYF TGTGCTAGTGGCCTAGCGGGACGGTCCCCCTACGAGCAGTACTTC TRBD2 TRBJ2-7 . TRBV12-5
CAISEQQNYGYTF TGTGCCATCAGTGAGCAACAGAACTATGGCTACACCTTC . TRBJ1-2 . TRBV10-3
CASSILLAGGYEQFF TGTGCCAGCAGCATACTACTAGCGGGAGGGTATGAGCAGTTCTTC TRBD2 TRBJ2-1 few TRBV5-5